This TCR beta chain appears in the sequencing data of a study of cytotoxic CD8 clonotypes in ibrutinib-treated CLL. This clone was counted between two and nine times. Data came from immunoSEQ multiplex PCR; TCRdb stores just in-frame clones and leaves some out. Of 100,000 to 150,000 clones detected, approximately 85% appear once; the ten largest clones hold roughly 2%. The TCR was taken from a human donor with chronic lymphocytic leukemia. Here the sequenced sample was PBMCs, taken after 24 months of ibrutinib treatment.

CDR3 DNA: TGTGCCAGCAGTTTGGGCCTTACTAATGAAAAACTGTTTTTT. Amino acid sequence: CASSLGLTNEKLFF. This chain connects TRBV6-1 to TRBJ1-4; D is ambiguous. Trimming stripped 5 bases from V and 2 bases from J, with 9 bases between. Germline values: CDR1 MNHNS, CDR2 SASEGT. The CDR3 is 14 amino acids.